These 26 T cell receptor beta chains were sequenced from one sample in a study of monozygotic twins with inflammatory bowel disease. After re-calling the 5' RACE reads, TCRdb lists one entry per CDR3 protein, DNA absent. The specimen's table records about 420,000 distinct CDR3 sequences. Sequenced sample: blood. All receptors come from a human donor with ulcerative colitis or Crohn's disease, or a healthy co-twin of an affected twin (not recorded which).

The CDR3 loop is CASSEGASGARTSTDTQYF. This rearrangement joins TRBV10-2 to TRBJ2-3; the D call of TRBD2 rests on TCRdb alone, since no DNA is present to check it. The CDR3 runs 19 residues. Germline V gives CDR1 WSHSY, CDR2 SAAADI.

V is TRBV5-1 and J is TRBJ1-4; TCRdb's D call, TRBD1, is unchecked because there is no DNA. CDR1 and CDR2 (germline): SGHRS, YFSETQ. The CDR3 has 18 amino acids. The CDR3 sequence is CASSPTLQGRRTNEKLFF.

The rearrangement joins TRBV20-1 to TRBJ2-5. CDR1 is DFQATT, CDR2 SNEGSKA, per germline (reference sequence). CDR3 length: 13 residues. Here the CDR3 reads CSARVTSSETQYF.

The rearrangement uses TRBV6-5 and TRBJ2-3. The CDR3 extends over 15 amino acids. Germline assignment: CDR1 MNHEY and CDR2 SVGAGI. This chain's CDR3 is CASSYSRGSTDTQYF.

This chain uses TRBV5-1 with TRBJ2-4; TCRdb reports TRBD1, a call that lacks DNA to check it against. This CDR3 has 15 amino acids. Germline loops: CDR1 SGHRS, CDR2 YFSETQ. The CDR3 spells CASSSSLQGNALLHF.

The rearrangement joins TRBV29-1 to TRBJ2-1; TCRdb picks TRBD1, but there is no DNA to check that call. The CDR3 has 13 residues. Germline loops: CDR1 SQVTM, CDR2 ANQGSEA. The CDR3 protein is CSVEDGGLREQFF.

The chain uses TRBV5-6 and TRBJ2-7; lacking DNA, the TRBD1 call made by TCRdb goes unchecked. Germline V gene sequence: CDR1 SGHDT, CDR2 YYEEEE. The CDR3 length is 15 residues. The CDR3 reads CASSFNPGQSYEQYF.

The chain has TRBV27 and TRBJ2-3. Looked up from germline, CDR1 is MNHEY and CDR2 is SMNVEV (reference sequence). The CDR3 covers 12 residues. The CDR3 region is CASSFIPGNKYF.

The V call is TRBV6-1, the J call TRBJ2-2; as DNA is missing, the TRBD1 call by TCRdb cannot be tested. CDR3 length equals 16 residues. The germline V gene encodes CDR1 MNHNS and CDR2 SASEGT. CDR3 amino acids: CASSPASAPNTGELFF.

The chain recombines TRBV27 with TRBJ1-2; TCRdb selects TRBD1, and the lack of DNA leaves this call unchecked. Germline loops: CDR1 MNHEY, CDR2 SMNVEV (reference sequence). CDR3 size: 15 residues. The CDR3 here is CASSLAGTGVGGYTF.

The chain employs TRBV5-1 and TRBJ2-1; TCRdb selects TRBD2, and the lack of DNA leaves this call unchecked. This CDR3 is 17 amino acids long. Germline CDR1 reads SGHRS; CDR2 reads YFSETQ. The chain's CDR3 is CASSLGASGGSYNEQFF.

The chain combines TRBV30 with TRBJ1-3. CDR1 GTSNPN and CDR2 SVGIG come from the germline V gene (reference sequence). CDR3 size: 12 residues. The CDR3 reads CAWQAFGNTIYF.

V usage is TRBV28 and J usage is TRBJ2-7; TCRdb's assignment of TRBD1 cannot be checked, as there is no DNA. In germline, CDR1 is MDHEN, CDR2 SYDVKM. The length of the CDR3 is 14 residues. The CDR3: CASSTPGRGGEQYF.

The genes are TRBV9 and TRBJ2-3; the TRBD2 assignment by TCRdb is unverifiable without DNA. Germline CDR1 SGDLS, CDR2 YYNGEE. There are 15 residues in the CDR3. CDR3 sequence reads: CASSAPGLAGYTQYF.

The rearrangement joins TRBV19 to TRBJ2-7; TCRdb returns TRBD2, unconfirmable since there is no DNA. Germline V lookup: CDR1 LNHDA, CDR2 SQIVND (reference sequence). This CDR3 contains 15 residues. The CDR3 spells CASSIGLADFYEQYF. The full variable domain, completed using reference TRBV19 and TRBJ2-7, is DGGITQSPKYLFRKEGQNVTLSCEQNLNHDAMYWYRQDPGQGLRLIYYSQIVNDFQKGDIAEGYSVSREKKESFPLTVTSAQKNPTAFYLCASSIGLADFYEQYFGPGTRLTVT.

This rearrangement joins TRBV5-1 to TRBJ2-1; absent DNA, TCRdb's TRBD1 call cannot be checked. The CDR3 is 15 residues long. Germline CDR1 is SGHRS and CDR2 is YFSETQ. The CDR3 loop is CASSFGQVRRDEQFF.

The CDR3 reads CASSLRPLGGEQYF. The rearrangement joins TRBV5-6 to TRBJ2-7; the D call of TRBD1 rests on TCRdb alone, since no DNA is present to check it. There are 14 residues in the CDR3. Looked up from germline, CDR1 is SGHDT and CDR2 is YYEEEE.

The chain uses TRBV4-2 and TRBJ2-3; TCRdb designates TRBD2, a call that cannot be tested without DNA. Germline assignment: CDR1 LGHNA and CDR2 YNFKEQ. The CDR3 runs to 16 residues. The CDR3: CASSRATSGGIDTQYF.

The chain combines TRBV5-1 with TRBJ2-1; TCRdb's D call, TRBD1, is unchecked because there is no DNA. Per the germline V gene, CDR1 is SGHRS and CDR2 is YFSETQ. This CDR3 is 17 amino acids long. CDR3 loop: CASSLGARASSYNEQFF.

The chain combines TRBV13 with TRBJ1-2; TCRdb indicates TRBD1, and absent DNA this call remains unverified. The CDR3 has 16 amino acids. Germline CDR1 is PRHDT and CDR2 is FYEKMQ (reference sequence). The CDR3 spells CASSLGGPGLGYGYTF.

The chain employs TRBV3-1 and TRBJ1-2. CDR1 is LGHDT, CDR2 YNNKEL, per germline (reference sequence). CDR3 length: 12 residues. Here the CDR3 reads CASSQGKYGYTF.

The chain has TRBV2 and TRBJ2-2; there is no DNA to check the TCRdb D call of TRBD1. Germline CDR1 reads SNHLY; CDR2 reads FYNNEI. This CDR3 region has 14 residues. CDR3 sequence reads: CASIWGERTGELFF.

The chain combines TRBV27 with TRBJ2-7. The CDR3 spans 13 residues. Germline V gene data show CDR1 as MNHEY and CDR2 as SMNVEV (reference sequence). CDR3 loop: CASRQFKTGEQYF.

CDR3 protein: CSARRTGVKETQYF. This chain joins TRBV20-1 and TRBJ2-5; the TCRdb call, TRBD1, lacks DNA for checking. The CDR3 totals 14 residues. Germline CDR1 and CDR2: DFQATT and SNEGSKA (reference sequence).

V and J are TRBV29-1 and TRBJ2-3. Germline CDR1 is SQVTM and CDR2 is ANQGSEA. The CDR3 totals 13 residues. This chain's CDR3 is CSVVSGNTDTQYF.

This rearrangement joins TRBV11-1 to TRBJ1-2; TCRdb's assignment of TRBD1 cannot be checked, as there is no DNA. The CDR3 runs 14 residues. In germline, CDR1 is SGHAT, CDR2 FQDESV (reference sequence). The CDR3 reads CASSLGGYDYGYTF.